This T cell receptor beta chain was obtained from a study of T cells in Graves' hyperthyroidism and ophthalmopathy. Study overall: Peripheral blood was acquired at first diagnosis, ahead of any therapy whatsoever. General study results and limits: Ophthalmopathy, as predicted by the model, came a median around 6 months after the prediction. Most expanded thyroid clonotypes above 0.001 also appeared in blood.

This clonotype was observed at least ten times. As yet, its antigen is unknown. The diagnostic basis comprised clinical symptoms, serum thyroxine and TRAb, thyroid ultrasound and orbital computed tomography. Germline V gives CDR1 MNHNS, CDR2 SASEGT. The CDR3 length is 15 residues. Trimming pared 10 bases from V and 0 bases from J, leaving 18 bases between. The TCR beta CDR3 regions underwent amplification using RNA transcripts as the source. The primer set for the first-round RT-PCR of the TCR CDR3 was HTBI. One entry per CDR3 protein, called by TCRdb with MiXCR from the multiplex PCR reads. The table includes roughly 300,000 distinct CDR3 sequences, approximately 15% detected once.

J is TRBJ1-1 and V is TRBV6-1, with a tentative D call TRBD1 (6 bases). This clonotype originated in a woman aged 30 to 39 with Graves' hyperthyroidism. Sequences were obtained from blood. This chain's CDR3 is CATRRQDRMNTEAFF. The DNA for the CDR3 is TGTGCCACCAGACGACAGGATCGCATGAACACTGAAGCTTTCTTT.